This T cell receptor (beta chain) emerged from a study of T cell changes during pregnancy in multiple sclerosis. This CDR3 has 15 amino acids. The V gene lost 1 base and the J gene lost 2 bases, with 9 bases spanning the gap. Germline V gene data show CDR1 as SEHNR and CDR2 as FQNEAQ (reference sequence). The assay was immunoSEQ multiplex PCR, and TCRdb's table has in-frame clones only and misses some. The sample contains 100,000 or so clones, approximately 91% of which appear only once. The receptor was isolated from a female donor with multiple sclerosis, enrolled in a pregnancy study. The chain joins TRBV7-9 to TRBJ1-5, with D perhaps matching TRBD1 (6 bases). The sample here was peripheral blood, taken in the second trimester of pregnancy. Written as DNA, the CDR3 is TGTGCCAGCAGCTTAGGGGGGCGCGGCAATCAGCCCCAGCATTTT. Its translation is CASSLGGRGNQPQHF.